Listed below are T cell receptor beta chains from one sample, sequenced in a study of T cell responses to AZD1222 COVID-19 vaccine. Sequencing was performed with immunoSEQ multiplex PCR; in TCRdb, only in-frame clones are kept and a portion is missing. The repertoire includes some 150,000 clones, around 91% of them detected once, and 4.5% to 6.5% sits in the top ten. The source was peripheral blood, collected on day 0 of AZD1222 vaccination. Source of these receptors: an adult in good health. The CDR3 runs from the conserved cysteine through the conserved F or W. A D gene is named only where the DNA matches it firmly.

CDR3 | V | D | J
CASSPLQGVKDTEAFF | TRBV18 | TRBD1 | TRBJ1-1
CASSWMFGDADTQYF | TRBV13 | . | TRBJ2-3
CASSPVARGNQPQHF | TRBV6-5 | . | TRBJ1-5
CASSPSLREQFF | TRBV7-6 | . | TRBJ2-1
CASSQVGEAGDSSNEQFF | TRBV3-1/TRBV3-2 | TRBD2 | TRBJ2-1
CASSRGGYAEAFF | TRBV19 | . | TRBJ1-1
CASSLAPGQDYEQYF | TRBV5-1 | TRBD1 | TRBJ2-7
CATSSRGQGIRDTQYF | TRBV15 | TRBD1 | TRBJ2-3
CASNGQGSDQETQYF | TRBV9 | TRBD1 | TRBJ2-5
CASSQGVGRTRYGYTF | TRBV14 | . | TRBJ1-2
CASSLGAAGELFF | TRBV7-2 | . | TRBJ2-2
CASSVLGLAGEGADEQFF | TRBV9 | TRBD2 | TRBJ2-1
CASRPGIYNEQFF | TRBV6-5 | . | TRBJ2-1
CASSTGQPGNTIYF | TRBV28 | . | TRBJ1-3
CASSLGGASGYTF | TRBV5-1 | . | TRBJ1-2
CASSLVSDYGYTF | TRBV5-1 | . | TRBJ1-2
CASGPPGALGYGYTF | TRBV28 | . | TRBJ1-2
CASSVTGGSFPYNEQFF | TRBV9 | TRBD1 | TRBJ2-1
CASSPSEGVRNEQYF | TRBV7-9 | . | TRBJ2-7
CASSPNQGGNNQPQHF | TRBV7-2 | TRBD1 | TRBJ1-5
CASSVQQDNSPLHF | TRBV9 | . | TRBJ1-6
CASSEAAGTGNSPLHF | TRBV2 | TRBD1 | TRBJ1-6
CASSLVPAGDNQPQHF | TRBV7-9 | . | TRBJ1-5
CASSLHQLSGTRSNEQFF | TRBV3-1/TRBV3-2 | TRBD2 | TRBJ2-1
CASSLGGTGGTDTQYF | TRBV5-1 | TRBD1 | TRBJ2-3
CATSREGTGEKLFF | TRBV15 | . | TRBJ1-4
CASSHRTAGRNTEAFF | TRBV14 | . | TRBJ1-1
CASSLEGGTDTQYF | TRBV7-9 | . | TRBJ2-3
CASTPSPTNEKLFF | TRBV28 | . | TRBJ1-4
CASSVSTGGGNQPQHF | TRBV19 | TRBD1 | TRBJ1-5
CASSLQTGSGSGANVLTF | TRBV28 | . | TRBJ2-6
CASSSGQGEQYF | TRBV4-1 | TRBD1 | TRBJ2-7
CASSVGELAGVDEQYF | TRBV9 | TRBD2 | TRBJ2-7
CASSSGGLQGPQPQHF | TRBV5-4 | . | TRBJ1-5
CAWSVFGEAFF | TRBV30 | . | TRBJ1-1
CASSYLVSAVIYGYTF | TRBV6-5 | . | TRBJ1-2